This TCR beta chain was identified in a study of blood T cell repertoires in COVID-19 (dated by TCRdb to the early 2020s). For context, the study as a whole: Collaborator samples came from the United States, Italy and Spain and covered acute and convalescent phases of COVID-19. The material from the prospective study consisted of cDNA or gDNA derived from T cells, B-cell-depleted T cells, or PBMCs. The dataset comprised deeply sampled blood TCRbeta repertoires from subjects exposed to, actively infected with, or recovered from COVID-19. The repertoires were made available in a free public database intended to serve as a resource for research on the immune response to SARS-CoV-2. Samples came from the ongoing ImmuneRACE study (first 160 participants) plus 1,254 subjects from 6 global collaborators. The sample metadata nearly always contained a de-identified subject ID, COVID-19 status, age in years and sex. Where available, HLA class I and class II types were taken from metadata supplied by the sample provider and were not determined by assay-based typing.

Collaborating institutions collected whole blood in K2EDTA tubes following their own protocols. For TCRbeta analysis, collaborator samples were shipped as frozen whole blood, as isolated PBMCs, or as DNA extracted from either sample type. Between the V and J ends, shortened by 6 bases and 4 bases respectively, the junction contains 13 bases. In the germline V gene, CDR1 corresponds to MDHEN and CDR2 to SYDVKM. Counted from cysteine to phenylalanine, this CDR3 has 13 amino acids. This entry keeps only the CDR3 DNA: 39 bases, framed from base 1. Notes on this clone: Its antigen is not yet known. One base away there is no much larger clone; base qualities are not given.

TCRbeta CDR3 regions were amplified from genomic DNA using the immunoSEQ Assay, a bias-controlled multiplex PCR. In the paper's pipeline: Nucleated cell counts per sample were estimated from amplification of reference gene primers within the assay. To quantify the absolute abundance of each unique TCRbeta CDR3 rearrangement, sequence reads were collapsed and filtered. For each sample, productive Simpson clonality was calculated as the square root of Simpson's diversity index across productive rearrangements. TCRdb stores this immuneACCESS table with in-frame sequences only. Part of the clones is absent; in the studies checked, under half of the shortfall reflects unresolved V genes, and no reason is known for the rest. From that table come the V and J calls and clone size; the DNA was used to work out D and trimming. The sample records a few hundred thousand clones, about 91% of which are singletons. The ten largest clones add up to approximately 13% of the sample.

General findings and caveats noted by the study authors: How much clinical and demographic metadata was included differed by source and by participant, and the metadata was provided uncurated.

This TCR came from a woman in her sixties with acute or convalescent COVID-19. The sample consisted of peripheral blood. Recombination connected TRBV28 to TRBJ2-7, with a weak D call of TRBD1 (5 bases match). This receptor has the CDR3 CASRKTDLYEQYF. Read as DNA, the sequence is TGTGCCAGCAGAAAGACAGATTTATACGAGCAGTACTTC.